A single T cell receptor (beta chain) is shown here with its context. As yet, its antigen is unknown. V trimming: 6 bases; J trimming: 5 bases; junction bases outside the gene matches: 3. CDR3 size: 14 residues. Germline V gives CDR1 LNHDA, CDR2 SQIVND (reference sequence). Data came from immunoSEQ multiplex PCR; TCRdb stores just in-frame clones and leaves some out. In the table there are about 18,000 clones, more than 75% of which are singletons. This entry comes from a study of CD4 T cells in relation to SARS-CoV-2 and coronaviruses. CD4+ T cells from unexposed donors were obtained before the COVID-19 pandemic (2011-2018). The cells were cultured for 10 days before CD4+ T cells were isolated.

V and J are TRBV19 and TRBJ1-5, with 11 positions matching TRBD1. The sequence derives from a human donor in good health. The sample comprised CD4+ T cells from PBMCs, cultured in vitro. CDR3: CASRGQGVYQPQHF. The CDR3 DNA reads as TGTGCCAGTAGGGGACAGGGGGTATATCAGCCCCAGCATTTT.